This T cell receptor (beta chain) was retrieved from a study of blood T cell repertoires in COVID-19. Study-level background: Acute and convalescent COVID-19 samples came from the United States, Italy and Spain. PBMCs, B-cell-depleted T cells, or T cells provided the cDNA or gDNA that made up the material.

The CDR3 contains 15 residues. The trim removed 5 bases at V and 7 bases at J, leaving 5 bases unmatched. The germline V gene has CDR1 SGHAT and CDR2 FQNNGV. Per the study methods: From reference gene primer amplification, estimates of nucleated cell counts were derived. TCRdb's copy holds only in-frame clones and misses some; the assay was immunoSEQ multiplex PCR. For V, J and clone size, that table is used; D and trimming come from the DNA. The data show fewer than 250,000 clones, 65% to 80% seen once. The receptor was derived from a woman in her fifties or sixties with acute or convalescent COVID-19. The source material was peripheral blood. J is TRBJ2-3 and V is TRBV11-2, with 14 bases aligning to TRBD2. CDR3: CASSRTSGRPNTQYF. Here the CDR3 DNA reads TGTGCCAGCAGCCGGACTAGCGGGAGGCCTAATACGCAGTATTTT.